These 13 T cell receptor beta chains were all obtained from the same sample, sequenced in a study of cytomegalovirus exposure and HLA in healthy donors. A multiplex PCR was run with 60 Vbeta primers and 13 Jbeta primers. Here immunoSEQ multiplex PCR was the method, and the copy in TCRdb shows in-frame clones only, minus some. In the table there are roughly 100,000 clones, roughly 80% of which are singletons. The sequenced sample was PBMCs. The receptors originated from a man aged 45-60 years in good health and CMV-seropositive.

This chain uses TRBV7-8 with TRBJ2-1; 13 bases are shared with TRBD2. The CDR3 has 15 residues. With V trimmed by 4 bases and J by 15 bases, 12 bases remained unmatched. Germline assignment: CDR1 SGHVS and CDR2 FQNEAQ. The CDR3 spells CASSYSGTSGAGRFF. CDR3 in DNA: TGTGCCAGCAGCTACTCCGGGACTAGCGGGGCAGGTCGGTTCTTC.

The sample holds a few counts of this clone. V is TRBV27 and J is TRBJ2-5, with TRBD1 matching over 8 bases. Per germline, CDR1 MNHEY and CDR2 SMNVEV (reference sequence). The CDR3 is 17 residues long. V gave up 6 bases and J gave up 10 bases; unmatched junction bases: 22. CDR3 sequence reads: CASSRQTPGQAKWSQYF. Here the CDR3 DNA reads TGTGCCAGCAGCCGCCAGACCCCGGGACAGGCTAAATGGAGCCAGTACTTC.

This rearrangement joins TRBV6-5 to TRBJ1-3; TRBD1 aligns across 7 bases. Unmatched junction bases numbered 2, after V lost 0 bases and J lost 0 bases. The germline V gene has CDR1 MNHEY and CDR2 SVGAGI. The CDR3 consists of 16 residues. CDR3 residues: CASSYSGQDSGNTIYF. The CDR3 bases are TGTGCCAGCAGTTACTCCGGACAGGACTCTGGAAACACCATATATTTT.

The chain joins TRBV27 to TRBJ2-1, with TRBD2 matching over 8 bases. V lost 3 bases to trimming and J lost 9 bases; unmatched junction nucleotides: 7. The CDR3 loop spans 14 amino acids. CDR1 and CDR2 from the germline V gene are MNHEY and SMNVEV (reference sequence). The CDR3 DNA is TGTGCCAGCAGTTTCAACACCCGGGGGGGTGAGCAGTTCTTC. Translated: CASSFNTRGGEQFF.

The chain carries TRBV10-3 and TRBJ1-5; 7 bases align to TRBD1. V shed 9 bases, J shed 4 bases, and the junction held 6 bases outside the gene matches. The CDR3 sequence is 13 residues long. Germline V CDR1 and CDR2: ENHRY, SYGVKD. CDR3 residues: CAMNRGPNQPQHF. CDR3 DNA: TGTGCCATGAACAGGGGTCCGAATCAGCCCCAGCATTTT.

As DNA, the CDR3 is TGTGCCAGTGCCTCGCGGGGGACCCGGGAGACCCAGTACTTC. Its protein is CASASRGTRETQYF. V and J are TRBV27 and TRBJ2-5; TRBD2 aligns across 7 bases. The length of the CDR3 is 14 residues. The V and J ends lost 9 bases and 5 bases, in that order; junction bases with no gene match: 12. In germline, CDR1 is MNHEY, CDR2 SMNVEV (reference sequence).

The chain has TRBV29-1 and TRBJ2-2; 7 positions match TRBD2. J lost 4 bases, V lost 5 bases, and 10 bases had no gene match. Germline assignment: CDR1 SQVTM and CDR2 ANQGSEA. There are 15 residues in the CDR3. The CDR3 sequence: CSVLLPGGVTGELFF. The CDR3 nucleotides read TGCAGCGTTCTTCTTCCTGGGGGGGTCACCGGGGAGCTGTTTTTT.

The CDR3 reads CASSPQQGTEAFF. CDR3 nucleotides: TGTGCCAGCAGCCCACAACAGGGGACTGAAGCTTTCTTT. This chain joins TRBV21-1 and TRBJ1-1; the D segment call TRBD1 is taken from the table without a DNA check. TRBV21-1 has pseudogene status. This CDR3 spans 13 amino acids.

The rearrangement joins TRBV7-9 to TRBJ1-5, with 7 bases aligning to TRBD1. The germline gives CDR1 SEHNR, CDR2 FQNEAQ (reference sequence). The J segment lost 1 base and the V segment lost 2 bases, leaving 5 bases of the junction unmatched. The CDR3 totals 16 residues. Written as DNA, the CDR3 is TGTGCCAGCAGCTTACTAACAGGGGAAAGCAATCAGCCCCAGCATTTT. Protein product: CASSLLTGESNQPQHF.

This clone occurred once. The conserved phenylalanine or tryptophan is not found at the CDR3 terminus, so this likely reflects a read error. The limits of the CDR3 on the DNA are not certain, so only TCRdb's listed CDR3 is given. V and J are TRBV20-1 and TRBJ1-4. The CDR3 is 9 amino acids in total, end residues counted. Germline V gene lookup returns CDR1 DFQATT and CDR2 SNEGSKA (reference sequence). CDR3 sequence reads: CSARDHLLV.

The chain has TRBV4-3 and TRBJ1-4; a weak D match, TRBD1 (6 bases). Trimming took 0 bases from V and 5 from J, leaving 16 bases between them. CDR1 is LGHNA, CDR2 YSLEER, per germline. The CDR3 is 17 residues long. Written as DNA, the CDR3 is TGCGCCAGCAGCCAAGAGGGGGTCGGGGGGCCGAATGAAAAACTGTTTTTT. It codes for CASSQEGVGGPNEKLFF.

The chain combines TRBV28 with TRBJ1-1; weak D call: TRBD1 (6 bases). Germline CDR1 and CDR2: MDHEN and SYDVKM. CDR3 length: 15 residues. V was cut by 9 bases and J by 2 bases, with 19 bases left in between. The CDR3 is CASSSSGQINTEAFF. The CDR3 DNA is TGTGCCAGTTCTAGCTCAGGACAGATTAACACTGAAGCTTTCTTT. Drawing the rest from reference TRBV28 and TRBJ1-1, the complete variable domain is DVKVTQSSRYLVKRTGEKVFLECVQDMDHENMFWYRQDPGLGLRLIYFSYDVKMKEKGDIPEGYSVSREKKERFSLILESASTNQTSMYLCASSSSGQINTEAFFGQGTRLTVV.

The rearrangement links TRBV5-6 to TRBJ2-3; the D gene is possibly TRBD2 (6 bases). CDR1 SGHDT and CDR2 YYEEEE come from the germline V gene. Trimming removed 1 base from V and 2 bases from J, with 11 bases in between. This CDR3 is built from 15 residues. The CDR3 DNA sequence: TGTGCCAGCAGCTTGCGGGAGAGAGTCACAGATACGCAGTATTTT. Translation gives CASSLRERVTDTQYF.